Listed below are T cell receptor beta chains from one sample, sequenced in a study of cytomegalovirus exposure and HLA in healthy donors. Profiling relied on immunoSEQ multiplex PCR, and the TCRdb table lists in-frame clones only, not all of them. This repertoire comprises about 88,000 clones; its ten largest clones make up more than 5.5%. What was sequenced was PBMCs. The source of these receptors is a girl aged 10-17 years in good health and CMV-seropositive. The CDR3 runs from the conserved cysteine through the conserved F or W. A D gene is named only where the DNA matches it firmly.

d_gene	v_gene	j_gene	CDR3aa	CDR3nt
.	TRBV18	TRBJ2-2	CASSPGPGVANTGELFF	TGTGCCAGCTCACCCGGTCCAGGGGTCGCGAACACCGGGGAGCTGTTTTTT
TRBD2	TRBV10-3	TRBJ2-7	CAIRGAGGAGPYEQYF	TGTGCCATCCGCGGGGCGGGGGGCGCAGGTCCCTACGAGCAGTACTTC
TRBD1	TRBV9	TRBJ1-2	CASSAAGTGPGYTF	TGTGCCAGCAGCGCAGCCGGGACAGGGCCCGGCTACACCTTC
TRBD2	TRBV5-1	TRBJ2-7	CASSLFSGGAYEQYF	TGCGCCAGCAGCTTGTTTAGCGGGGGGGCCTACGAGCAGTACTTC
.	TRBV7-9	TRBJ1-3	CASSAQGLTGNTIYF	TGTGCCAGCAGCGCACAGGGATTGACTGGAAACACCATATATTTT
.	TRBV25-1	TRBJ1-4	CASSSGAEGGEKLFF	TGTGCCAGCAGTTCAGGGGCCGAAGGCGGTGAAAAACTGTTTTTT
TRBD2	TRBV29-1	TRBJ2-5	CSVAGTRPGETQYF	TGCAGCGTGGCCGGGACTAGACCCGGGGAGACCCAGTACTTC
.	TRBV19	TRBJ2-1	CASSIDRFRGEQFF	TGTGCCAGTAGTATAGATCGTTTTCGGGGGGAGCAGTTCTTC
.	TRBV7-6	TRBJ2-7	CASSLAGQTYEQYF	TGTGCCAGCAGCTTAGCGGGACAAACGTACGAGCAGTACTTC
.	TRBV6-1	TRBJ2-1	CASSEEGGGYYNEQFF	TGTGCCAGCAGTGAAGAAGGGGGGGGCTACTACAATGAGCAGTTCTTC
TRBD2	TRBV4-3	TRBJ2-1	CASSETSSGGAYEQFF	TGCGCCAGCAGCGAAACCTCTAGCGGGGGGGCATATGAGCAGTTCTTC
.	TRBV6-4	TRBJ2-3	CASSEGAGVGTDTQYF	TGTGCCAGCAGTGAAGGAGCGGGTGTTGGGACAGATACGCAGTATTTT
TRBD1	TRBV14	TRBJ1-4	CASSPQGTGVEKLFF	TGTGCCAGCAGCCCCCAGGGGACAGGGGTTGAAAAACTGTTTTTT
.	TRBV7-3	TRBJ1-5	CASSSTGNQPQHF	TGTGCCAGCAGTTCTACAGGGAATCAGCCCCAGCATTTT
TRBD1	TRBV10-3	TRBJ1-1	CAIRTDRADTTEAFF	TGTGCCATCAGGACCGACAGGGCGGATACCACTGAAGCTTTCTTT
TRBD2	TRBV7-9	TRBJ2-3	CASSLVLRGTDTQYF	TGTGCCAGCAGCTTAGTTCTGCGGGGGACAGATACGCAGTATTTT
.	TRBV19	TRBJ1-2	CASSLFFGYTF	TGTGCCAGTAGTCTCTTTTTTGGCTACACCTTC
TRBD1	TRBV7-9	TRBJ2-5	CASSQGPRGLQETQYF	TGTGCCAGCAGCCAAGGACCGAGGGGGCTCCAAGAGACCCAGTACTTC
.	TRBV18	TRBJ1-5	CASSPTGSWGQPQHF	TGTGCCAGCTCACCTACAGGGAGCTGGGGTCAGCCCCAGCATTTT
TRBD1	TRBV29-1	TRBJ1-2	CSVEEGDSRSGYTF	TGCAGCGTTGAAGAAGGGGACAGCCGTTCTGGCTACACCTTC
TRBD1	TRBV25-1	TRBJ2-1	CASTRTGGDNEQFF	TGTGCCAGCACCCGGACAGGGGGCGACAATGAGCAGTTCTTC
.	TRBV5-4	TRBJ1-3	CASSSGSLSGNTIYF	TGTGCCAGCAGCTCGGGAAGTCTCTCTGGAAACACCATATATTTT
.	TRBV12-5	TRBJ1-1	CASGLPPEARDTEAFF	TGTGCTAGTGGTTTGCCTCCGGAGGCTCGGGACACTGAAGCTTTCTTT
.	TRBV6-5	TRBJ1-5	CASSSLQGLNQPQHF	TGTGCCAGCAGTTCGCTACAGGGCCTCAATCAGCCCCAGCATTTT
TRBD2	TRBV5-4	TRBJ2-2	CASSLGPGLAGGPTGELFF	TGTGCCAGCAGCTTGGGCCCGGGACTAGCGGGGGGGCCGACCGGGGAGCTGTTTTTT